These 32 T cell receptor beta chains share one sample of origin, sequenced in a study of blood T cell repertoires in COVID-19. TCRdb keeps only in-frame clones here, not all; method: immunoSEQ multiplex PCR. Here the sample spans tens of thousands of clones, approximately 80% being singletons. Sequencing input: peripheral blood. The origin of the receptors is a woman in her forties or fifties with acute or convalescent COVID-19.

Note on this clone: A read error may account for a junction end that differs from germline. The rearrangement joins TRBV5-1 to TRBJ1-4; tentatively, D is TRBD1 (5 bases). Germline CDR1 is SGHRS and CDR2 is YFSETQ. The CDR3 loop spans 15 amino acids. CDR3 coding DNA: TGCGCCAGCAGTTTGGAGGGGTCAACTAATGAAAAACTGTTTTTT. It yields the protein CASSLEGSTNEKLFF.

This sequence joins TRBV4-3 and TRBJ2-1, with TRBD1 identical over 9 bases. Germline V gene lookup returns CDR1 LGHNA and CDR2 YSLEER. V dropped 5 bases and J dropped 15; count of bases not matched to a gene: 11. The CDR3 is 13 amino acids. CDR3 bases: TGCGCCAGCAGCGCGCGCCCCGGGACAGGGTCGTTCTTC. Amino acids: CASSARPGTGSFF.

The gene calls are TRBV6-2 or TRBV6-3 and TRBJ1-1; the D is unclear. Looked up from germline, CDR1 is MNHEY and CDR2 is SVGEGT. The CDR3 covers 12 residues. V lost 5 bases and J lost 6, with 10 bases in between. CDR3 protein: CASSQSGSEAFF. CDR3 DNA sequence: TGTGCCAGCAGTCAGTCGGGGTCTGAAGCTTTCTTT.

The chain recombines TRBV3-1 (or the pseudogene TRBV3-2) with TRBJ2-2; D ambiguous. Germline loops: CDR1 LGHDT, CDR2 YNNKEL (reference sequence). Trimming shortened V by 1 base and J by 11 bases, and 5 bases separated the two germline ends. This CDR3 has 11 residues. This CDR3 reads CASSQVSELFF. The CDR3 DNA follows: TGTGCCAGCAGCCAAGTAAGCGAGCTGTTTTTT.

V gene TRBV5-1 combines with J gene TRBJ1-6, with D possibly TRBD1 on 5 matching bases. Germline assignment: CDR1 SGHRS and CDR2 YFSETQ. Trimming stripped 0 bases from V and 13 bases from J, with 17 bases between. The CDR3 extends over 15 amino acids. CDR3 nucleotides: TGCGCCAGCAGCTTGGACGGGGCGGGATTCTTGCCCCTCCACTTT. This gives the protein CASSLDGAGFLPLHF.

CDR3 amino acids: CATPGSGGYNEQFF. CDR3 in DNA: TGTGCCACCCCGGGCAGCGGGGGCTACAATGAGCAGTTCTTC. The chain employs TRBV24-1 and TRBJ2-1; TRBD2 aligns across 8 bases. V was clipped by 9 bases and J by 3 bases; unmatched bases: 6. The germline CDR1 and CDR2 sequences are KGHDR and SFDVKD. The CDR3 has 14 amino acids.

The table lists this clone with a count of one. The chain has TRBV5-6 and TRBJ2-3; TRBD1 matches 9 bases. Trimming cost V 0 bases and J 1 base; bases outside gene matches: 6. Germline CDR1 and CDR2: SGHDT and YYEEEE. CDR3 length: 17 residues. The CDR3 DNA sequence: TGTGCCAGCAGCTTGGGGACAGGGGAAGGCGGCACAGATACGCAGTATTTT. Amino acids: CASSLGTGEGGTDTQYF.

This clone was observed once. This chain links TRBV9 with TRBJ2-2, with no clear D. The CDR3 runs to 14 residues. The V and J ends lost 0 bases and 6 bases respectively, with 9 bases between them. Per germline, CDR1 SGDLS and CDR2 YYNGEE. The CDR3 DNA sequence: TGTGCCAGCAGCGTAGCTTCGACTTCCGGGGAGCTGTTTTTT. Translation gives CASSVASTSGELFF.

This CDR3 reads CASSPTGGQPEAFF. CDR3 in DNA: TGTGCCAGCTCACCAACCGGGGGGCAACCTGAAGCTTTCTTT. J is TRBJ1-1 and V is TRBV18; D is possibly TRBD1 (6 bases). V lost 2 bases, J lost 6 bases, and 13 bases lay in between. Germline assignment: CDR1 KGHSH and CDR2 LQKENI. The CDR3 extends over 14 amino acids.

The V and J genes are TRBV7-2 and TRBJ1-2, with D tentatively TRBD1 (6 bases). V dropped 5 bases and J dropped 0 bases, with 10 bases sitting between them. The CDR3 runs 14 residues. The germline CDR1 and CDR2 sequences are SGHTA and FQGNSA. CDR3 DNA sequence: TGTGCCAGCAGCCCCCGACAGGCTAACTATGGCTACACCTTC. Protein product: CASSPRQANYGYTF.

The V gene is TRBV4-1, the J gene TRBJ1-5, with 12 bases identical to TRBD1. The junction had 7 bases not matched to a gene; V was cut back by 4 bases and J by 3 bases. The CDR3 runs to 17 residues. Germline CDR1 MGHRA, CDR2 YSYEKL. CDR3: CASSRDRDRGLNQPQHF. CDR3 nucleotides: TGCGCCAGCAGCCGTGATAGGGACAGGGGGCTCAATCAGCCCCAGCATTTT.

This sequence joins TRBV11-2 and TRBJ1-6; 7 bases fit TRBD1. CDR3 length: 13 residues. The germline V gene has CDR1 SGHAT and CDR2 FQNNGV. V trimming: 5 bases; J trimming: 9 bases; junction bases outside the gene matches: 4. The CDR3 coding sequence is TGTGCCAGCAGCCCACGACAGGGTTCACCCCTCCACTTT. Its translation is CASSPRQGSPLHF.

The rearrangement uses TRBV25-1 and TRBJ1-3, with D perhaps matching TRBD1 (5 bases). Deletions cut 5 bases from V and 3 bases from J, with 17 bases between. Germline CDR1 and CDR2: MGHDK and SYGVNS. There are 16 residues in the CDR3. CDR3 coding DNA: TGTGCCAGCAGTCAGGACATCTCCCTAAGTGGAAACACCATATATTTT. This codes for CASSQDISLSGNTIYF.

CDR3 loop: CASSYRTATNEKLFF. The DNA for the CDR3 is TGTGCCAGCAGTTACAGGACAGCAACTAATGAAAAACTGTTTTTT. The chain uses TRBV6-6 and TRBJ1-4; the D gene is possibly TRBD1 (6 bases). Germline CDR1 reads MNHNY; CDR2 reads SVGAGI (reference sequence). The V gene lost 2 bases and the J gene lost 0 bases, with 7 bases spanning the gap. The CDR3 has 15 residues.

The rearrangement joins TRBV5-4 to TRBJ2-3, with D tentatively TRBD2 (6 bases). The CDR3 sequence is 17 residues long. V lost 4 bases to trimming and J lost 3 bases, with 21 bases between them. Per germline, CDR1 SGHNT and CDR2 YYREEE (reference sequence). Here the CDR3 reads CASSRVGGVGNTDTQYF. CDR3 DNA sequence: TGTGCCAGCAGCCGAGTCGGCGGGGTTGGTAATACAGATACGCAGTATTTT. The full variable domain, its missing parts supplied by reference TRBV5-4 and TRBJ2-3, is ETGVTQSPTHLIKTRGQQVTLRCSSQSGHNTVSWYQQALGQGPQFIFQYYREEENGRGNFPPRFSGLQFPNYSSELNVNALELDDSALYLCASSRVGGVGNTDTQYFGPGTRLTVL.

The chain is built from TRBV7-2 and TRBJ2-1; 12 bases match TRBD2. Germline V lookup: CDR1 SGHTA, CDR2 FQGNSA. This CDR3 comprises 15 residues. V lost 5 bases to trimming and J lost 4 bases; unmatched junction nucleotides: 3. The CDR3 DNA is TGTGCCAGCAGCATTGGACTAGCGGGATACAATGAGCAGTTCTTC. Its translation is CASSIGLAGYNEQFF.

The chain has TRBV7-3 and TRBJ2-7, with D tentatively TRBD1 (7 bases). This CDR3 is 14 amino acids long. Germline CDR1 SGHTA, CDR2 FQGTGA. The V end lost 2 bases, the J end lost 3 bases, and 11 bases lay between the germline ends. For the CDR3, the DNA is TGTGCCAGCAGCTTAGGGCAGGGGGGCTACGAGCAGTACTTC. It translates to CASSLGQGGYEQYF. The whole variable domain, remainder taken from reference TRBV7-3 and TRBJ2-7, is GAGVSQTPSNKVTEKGKYVELRCDPISGHTALYWYRQSLGQGPEFLIYFQGTGAADDSGLPNDRFFAVRPEGSVSTLKIQRTERGDSAVYLCASSLGQGGYEQYFGPGTRLTVT.

The chain has TRBV5-1 and TRBJ2-2; D perhaps matches TRBD1 (6 bases). The CDR3 covers 15 residues. The V gene's germline CDR1 is SGHRS and CDR2 YFSETQ. Between the trimmed V and J ends, which lost 2 bases and 0 bases, there was a span of 8 bases. In nucleotides, the CDR3 is TGCGCCAGCAGCTTCACAGGGTCGAACACCGGGGAGCTGTTTTTT. It is translated as CASSFTGSNTGELFF.

The genes are TRBV6-5 and TRBJ2-5, with TRBD1 matching 8 bases. The CDR3 spans 16 residues. After removal of 2 bases from V and 0 bases from J, the junction contained 5 bases not matched to a gene. The germline CDR1 and CDR2 sequences are MNHEY and SVGAGI. The CDR3 DNA reads as TGTGCCAGCAGTTACGAGCCAGGGGGCAACCAAGAGACCCAGTACTTC. Its protein product is CASSYEPGGNQETQYF.

This rearrangement joins TRBV7-9 to TRBJ1-2, with D possibly TRBD1 on 6 matching bases. The germline V gene encodes CDR1 SEHNR and CDR2 FQNEAQ (reference sequence). Trimming stripped 3 bases from V and 10 bases from J, with 15 bases between. This CDR3 is built from 13 residues. For the CDR3, the DNA is TGTGCCAGCAGCTTCTTGATACAGGGTATCTACACCTTC. This sequence encodes CASSFLIQGIYTF.

The chain links TRBV3-1 (or the pseudogene TRBV3-2) to TRBJ2-3; 14 bases align to TRBD2. Germline lookup yields CDR1 LGHDT and CDR2 YNNKEL (reference sequence). The CDR3 is 16 amino acids. With V trimmed by 5 bases and J by 5 bases, 6 bases remained unmatched. Here the CDR3 reads CASSAGTSGRVDTQYF. In DNA form, the CDR3 reads TGTGCCAGCAGCGCCGGGACTAGCGGGAGAGTAGATACGCAGTATTTT.

The chain uses TRBV2 and TRBJ2-3, with TRBD2 identical over 9 bases. With V trimmed by 8 bases and J by 1 base, 4 bases remained unmatched. This CDR3 is 14 amino acids long. Germline values: CDR1 SNHLY, CDR2 FYNNEI. The CDR3 region is CASVKREGTDTQYF. The CDR3 nucleotides read TGTGCCAGCGTCAAGCGGGAGGGCACAGATACGCAGTATTTT.

A single count supports this clone. The rearrangement joins TRBV7-9 to TRBJ1-1; 7 bases are a match to TRBD1. Germline-derived CDR1 and CDR2 are SEHNR and FQNEAQ (reference sequence). Unmatched junction bases numbered 8, after V lost 7 bases and J lost 3 bases. CDR3 length: 14 residues. This CDR3 reads CASTSQGTDTEAFF. CDR3 bases: TGTGCCAGCACCTCACAGGGGACAGACACTGAAGCTTTCTTT.

This clone was detected only a few times. This chain joins TRBV27 and TRBJ1-3; D ambiguous. Trimming removed 2 bases from V and 0 bases from J, with 11 bases in between. The V gene's germline CDR1 is MNHEY and CDR2 SMNVEV (reference sequence). The CDR3 has 16 residues. CDR3 sequence reads: CASSLTAVGSGNTIYF. The CDR3 DNA sequence: TGTGCCAGCAGTTTAACAGCGGTCGGCTCTGGAAACACCATATATTTT.

This clone appeared a few times. CDR3 bases: TGTGCCAGCAGCCCGAGGGGGGGCTGGAATTCACCCCTCCACTTT. Translation gives CASSPRGGWNSPLHF. The chain carries TRBV6-5 and TRBJ1-6; tentative D call: TRBD1 (6 bases). The CDR3 spans 15 residues. The V and J ends lost 6 bases and 7 bases respectively, with 16 bases between them. Looked up from germline, CDR1 is MNHEY and CDR2 is SVGAGI.

The V call is TRBV9, the J call TRBJ1-6; the D gene is possibly TRBD1 (6 bases). The V gene's germline CDR1 is SGDLS and CDR2 YYNGEE. Trimming cost V 3 bases and J 7 bases, with 11 bases left between them. The CDR3 totals 14 residues. This CDR3 is CASSDGQINSPLHF. CDR3 bases: TGTGCCAGCAGCGACGGACAGATAAATTCACCCCTCCACTTT.

The rearrangement uses TRBV6-2 or TRBV6-3 and TRBJ1-3; D possibly corresponds to TRBD1 (5 bases). This CDR3 is built from 15 residues. Germline values: CDR1 MNHEY, CDR2 SVGEGT. Between the trimmed V and J ends, which lost 6 bases and 2 bases, there was a span of 14 bases. CDR3 region: CASSPDNRAGNTIYF. CDR3 DNA: TGTGCCAGCAGCCCGGACAATCGAGCTGGAAACACCATATATTTT.

This chain uses TRBV12-3 or TRBV12-4 with TRBJ1-2; D is possibly TRBD1 (5 bases). CDR3 length equals 13 residues. Trimming shortened V by 3 bases and J by 5 bases, and 10 bases separated the two germline ends. CDR3 loop: CASSFRRAYGYTF. The CDR3 DNA follows: TGTGCCAGCAGTTTTCGCAGGGCGTATGGCTACACCTTC.

The chain joins TRBV5-1 to TRBJ2-7; 8 positions match TRBD2. The germline V gene has CDR1 SGHRS and CDR2 YFSETQ. CDR3 length: 15 residues. With 7 bases clipped from V and 4 bases from J, the junction kept 13 bases outside the gene matches. The CDR3 DNA reads as TGCGCCAGCTCCGGAGACTTAGCGGGACCGTACGAGCAGTACTTC. Protein: CASSGDLAGPYEQYF.

In DNA form, the CDR3 reads TGTGCCAGCAGTTTTCCGGGACAGGGTAGCTATGGCTACACCTTC. It specifies CASSFPGQGSYGYTF. The chain is built from TRBV28 and TRBJ1-2; 9 bases agree with TRBD1. V was pared by 3 bases and J by 4 bases, with 6 bases of the junction left unmatched. The CDR3 extends over 15 amino acids. Germline CDR1 reads MDHEN; CDR2 reads SYDVKM.

The chain combines TRBV5-8 with TRBJ1-1; TRBD1 matches at 7 bases. Germline CDR1 reads SGHTS; CDR2 reads YDEGEE. This CDR3 spans 15 amino acids. Trimming cost V 0 bases and J 4 bases; bases outside gene matches: 6. DNA for the CDR3: TGTGCCAGCAGCTTGGGACAGGGTTTGGGCACTGAAGCTTTCTTT. Protein product: CASSLGQGLGTEAFF.

The chain carries TRBV5-8 and TRBJ1-2, with TRBD1 matching over 7 bases. This CDR3 has 14 amino acids. CDR1 and CDR2 (germline): SGHTS, YDEGEE. J lost 3 bases, V lost 4 bases, and 6 bases had no gene match. The CDR3 DNA follows: TGTGCCAGCAGCGGAAAGACAGGGTACTATGGCTACACCTTC. It is translated as CASSGKTGYYGYTF.